These 22 T cell receptor beta chains were all obtained from the same sample, sequenced in a study of control samples from healthy donors and cancer patients (dated by TCRdb to the early 2020s). The library came from the immunoSEQ multiplex PCR assay. In TCRdb, the immuneACCESS table is reduced to in-frame sequences with V and J assigned. These tables do not hold every clone; where another copy was compared, an unresolved V gene accounts for under half, and the others remain unexplained. In all, the sample holds some 150,000 clones, and over 90% of those were seen once. The ten biggest clones cover over 0.9% of the sample. The sequenced sample consisted of blood. These receptors originate from a woman between 25 and 40 years old in good health.

The V gene is TRBV27, the J gene TRBJ1-5, with unresolved D. Germline CDR1 is MNHEY and CDR2 is SMNVEV (reference sequence). The CDR3 length is 15 residues. V dropped 5 bases and J dropped 0 bases, with 11 bases sitting between them. CDR3 sequence (DNA): TGTGCCAGCAGTCCACAGACTTATAGCAATCAGCCCCAGCATTTT. The encoded protein is CASSPQTYSNQPQHF.

V is TRBV18 and J is TRBJ1-3; D ambiguous. From germline, CDR1 is KGHSH and CDR2 LQKENI. The CDR3 is 13 residues long. The V end lost 3 bases, the J end lost 3 bases, and 6 bases lay between the germline ends. For the CDR3, the DNA is TGTGCCAGCTCACCCCAGAATGGAAACACCATATATTTT. Encoded protein: CASSPQNGNTIYF.

This clone was observed a few times. The V gene is TRBV28, the J gene TRBJ2-3, with TRBD2 identical over 7 bases. Trimming removed 2 bases from V and 1 base from J; junction bases left unmatched: 3. CDR3 length: 15 amino acids. CDR1 is MDHEN, CDR2 SYDVKM, per germline. The CDR3 is CASSLGLAGTDTQYF. The CDR3, as DNA: TGTGCCAGCAGTTTAGGCCTAGCGGGCACAGATACGCAGTATTTT.

The genes are TRBV5-1 and TRBJ2-7; the D gene is possibly TRBD2 (6 bases). Germline V gene lookup returns CDR1 SGHRS and CDR2 YFSETQ. This CDR3 region has 14 residues. Trimming shortened V by 4 bases and J by 5 bases, and 16 bases separated the two germline ends. The DNA of the CDR3 is TGCGCCAGCAGCCATACGACTAGTGCCCACGAGCAGTACTTC. Its protein product is CASSHTTSAHEQYF.

The chain is built from TRBV9 and TRBJ1-6; possibly TRBD1 for D (5 bases). Germline assignment: CDR1 SGDLS and CDR2 YYNGEE. The CDR3 runs 14 residues. V lost 0 bases and J lost 7, with 8 bases in between. The CDR3 spells CASSVEGDNSPLHF. CDR3 DNA: TGTGCCAGCAGCGTAGAAGGGGACAATTCACCCCTCCACTTT.

This clone was observed a single time. The rearrangement joins TRBV6-1 to TRBJ1-1; D is ambiguous. V was cut by 2 bases and J by 10 bases, with 17 bases left in between. This CDR3 has 14 amino acids. CDR1 and CDR2 from the germline V gene are MNHNS and SASEGT. The CDR3 DNA is TGTGCCAGCAGTGAACGTGGGAGGGAGTCGCGAGCTTTCTTT. Protein sequence: CASSERGRESRAFF.

CDR3 in DNA: TGTGCCAGCAGCCCCTTAAGCGGGAGGGTCACAGATACGCAGTATTTT. Its translation is CASSPLSGRVTDTQYF. The rearrangement joins TRBV5-5 to TRBJ2-3, with 10 bases lining up with TRBD2. Per the germline V gene, CDR1 is SGHKS and CDR2 is YYEKEE (reference sequence). J gave up 2 bases and V 4 bases, and 7 bases lay outside the gene matches. This CDR3 has 16 amino acids.

V and J are TRBV5-5 and TRBJ1-2; TRBD1 might be the D (6 bases). V lost 6 bases and J lost 2, with 14 bases in between. The CDR3 contains 14 residues. CDR1 and CDR2 (germline): SGHKS, YYEKEE (reference sequence). The CDR3 DNA is TGTGCCAGCACCCCCTTTGGACAGAACTATGGCTACACCTTC. The encoded protein is CASTPFGQNYGYTF.

This clone occurred once. The CDR3 loop is CASSQSRAVTHEQFF. DNA for the CDR3: TGTGCCAGCAGTCAGAGCAGGGCCGTTACCCATGAGCAGTTCTTC. The genes are TRBV28 and TRBJ2-1, with a possible D match to TRBD1 (5 bases). The CDR3 totals 15 residues. Trimming pared 5 bases from V and 8 bases from J, leaving 19 bases between. Germline V lookup: CDR1 MDHEN, CDR2 SYDVKM.

The gene calls are TRBV18 and TRBJ2-7, with D tentatively TRBD1 (5 bases). Germline CDR1 reads KGHSH; CDR2 reads LQKENI. The CDR3 covers 12 residues. Trimming stripped 6 bases from V and 3 bases from J, with 9 bases between. Here the CDR3 reads CASSLDSYEQYF. The DNA of the CDR3 is TGTGCCAGCTCCCTAGACAGCTACGAGCAGTACTTC. The full variable domain, rest sourced from reference TRBV18 and TRBJ2-7, is NAGVMQNPRHLVRRRGQEARLRCSPMKGHSHVYWYRQLPEEGLKFMVYLQKENIIDESGMPKERFSAEFPKEGPSILRIQQVVRGDSAAYFCASSLDSYEQYFGPGTRLTVT.

The chain employs TRBV15 and TRBJ2-2; D is undetermined. Germline V CDR1 and CDR2: LNHNV, YYDKDF (reference sequence). There are 14 residues in the CDR3. Between the trimmed V and J ends, which lost 5 bases and 2 bases, there was a span of 9 bases. In DNA, the CDR3 is TGTGCCACCAGCCTAGGAACCAACACCGGGGAGCTGTTTTTT. It yields the protein CATSLGTNTGELFF.

The chain couples TRBV28 to TRBJ1-2, with D tentatively TRBD1 (6 bases). The ends were cut back, 2 bases at V and 4 bases at J, with 11 bases in the middle. The CDR3 consists of 14 residues. From germline, CDR1 is MDHEN and CDR2 SYDVKM. The CDR3 sequence is CASSLVYRVYGYTF. As DNA, the CDR3 is TGTGCCAGCAGTTTAGTGTACAGGGTCTATGGCTACACCTTC.

This sequence joins TRBV19 and TRBJ1-2, with 9 bases identical to TRBD1. Germline loops: CDR1 LNHDA, CDR2 SQIVND (reference sequence). V was pared by 6 bases and J by 6 bases, with 5 bases of the junction left unmatched. This CDR3 is 13 amino acids long. The CDR3 spells CASSRRTGDGYTF. The CDR3 coding sequence is TGTGCCAGTAGCCGACGGACAGGGGATGGCTACACCTTC.

This rearrangement joins TRBV6-5 to TRBJ1-5; 8 nucleotides align to TRBD1. The germline V gene encodes CDR1 MNHEY and CDR2 SVGAGI. The CDR3 is 14 residues long. The CDR3: CASEGRGQVQPQHF. The CDR3 bases are TGTGCTTCCGAAGGCAGGGGGCAGGTACAGCCCCAGCATTTT.

This sequence joins TRBV9 and TRBJ2-1, with D perhaps TRBD1 (5 bases). The germline V gene encodes CDR1 SGDLS and CDR2 YYNGEE. V was clipped by 2 bases and J by 4 bases, with 13 bases between them. This CDR3 has 15 amino acids. CDR3 DNA sequence: TGTGCCAGCAGCGTTATAGGGGTTTCGTACAATGAGCAGTTCTTC. This sequence encodes CASSVIGVSYNEQFF.

This clone was observed a single time. The rearrangement joins TRBV18 to TRBJ1-3; D is perhaps TRBD1 (5 bases). The CDR3 totals 14 residues. Germline V gene sequence: CDR1 KGHSH, CDR2 LQKENI. Trimming removed 2 bases at V and 0 bases at J, with 5 bases between. This CDR3 reads CASSPDSSGNTIYF. In DNA form, the CDR3 reads TGTGCCAGCTCACCAGACAGCTCTGGAAACACCATATATTTT.

This chain joins TRBV28 and TRBJ1-5; no definite D call. The CDR3 contains 16 residues. Deletions cut 2 bases from V and 0 bases from J, with 11 bases between. Germline-derived CDR1 and CDR2 are MDHEN and SYDVKM. For the CDR3, the DNA is TGTGCCAGCAGTTTACTGGACGCACATAGCAATCAGCCCCAGCATTTT. It translates to CASSLLDAHSNQPQHF.

The chain couples TRBV27 to TRBJ2-3; 9 bases line up with TRBD1. CDR1 MNHEY and CDR2 SMNVEV come from the germline V gene (reference sequence). V lost 6 bases, J lost 5 bases, and 6 bases stayed unmatched. The CDR3 consists of 14 residues. The CDR3 protein is CASSTGGRGDTQYF. The CDR3 DNA sequence: TGTGCCAGCAGCACAGGGGGCCGGGGAGATACGCAGTATTTT.

The V and J genes are TRBV24-1 and TRBJ2-5; 11 bases map to TRBD2. Germline values: CDR1 KGHDR, CDR2 SFDVKD. V shed 6 bases and J 1 base; nucleotides not matched to a gene: 0. The CDR3 totals 14 residues. This CDR3 is CATSLAGGQETQYF. The CDR3 DNA is TGTGCCACCAGTCTAGCGGGGGGCCAAGAGACCCAGTACTTC.

CDR3 protein: CSVLGADIQNEQFF. The CDR3 region has the DNA TGCAGCGTCCTGGGAGCAGACATTCAAAATGAGCAGTTCTTC. The J gene is TRBJ2-1, the V gene TRBV29-1; a weak D match, TRBD2 (5 bases). Deletions cut 6 bases from V and 7 bases from J, with 19 bases between. Germline V gene lookup returns CDR1 SQVTM and CDR2 ANQGSEA. The CDR3 totals 14 residues.

This clone has only one observation. The CDR3 protein is CASRLRGDSTNEKLFF. For the CDR3, the DNA is TGCGCCAGCAGGCTGAGAGGGGACTCAACTAATGAAAAACTGTTTTTT. This rearrangement joins TRBV4-1 to TRBJ1-4; tentative D call: TRBD1 (5 bases). V was clipped by 6 bases and J by 0 bases, with 14 bases between them. Germline loops: CDR1 MGHRA, CDR2 YSYEKL. The CDR3 has 16 residues.

The chain has TRBV18 and TRBJ2-2; 9 bases match TRBD2. V gave up 4 bases and J gave up 5 bases; unmatched junction bases: 5. This CDR3 spans 15 amino acids. Germline lookup yields CDR1 KGHSH and CDR2 LQKENI. The CDR3 loop reads CASSLAGVETGELFF. The CDR3 region has the DNA TGTGCCAGCTCACTAGCGGGAGTTGAGACCGGGGAGCTGTTTTTT. The full variable domain, its missing parts supplied by reference TRBV18 and TRBJ2-2, is NAGVMQNPRHLVRRRGQEARLRCSPMKGHSHVYWYRQLPEEGLKFMVYLQKENIIDESGMPKERFSAEFPKEGPSILRIQQVVRGDSAAYFCASSLAGVETGELFFGEGSRLTVL.